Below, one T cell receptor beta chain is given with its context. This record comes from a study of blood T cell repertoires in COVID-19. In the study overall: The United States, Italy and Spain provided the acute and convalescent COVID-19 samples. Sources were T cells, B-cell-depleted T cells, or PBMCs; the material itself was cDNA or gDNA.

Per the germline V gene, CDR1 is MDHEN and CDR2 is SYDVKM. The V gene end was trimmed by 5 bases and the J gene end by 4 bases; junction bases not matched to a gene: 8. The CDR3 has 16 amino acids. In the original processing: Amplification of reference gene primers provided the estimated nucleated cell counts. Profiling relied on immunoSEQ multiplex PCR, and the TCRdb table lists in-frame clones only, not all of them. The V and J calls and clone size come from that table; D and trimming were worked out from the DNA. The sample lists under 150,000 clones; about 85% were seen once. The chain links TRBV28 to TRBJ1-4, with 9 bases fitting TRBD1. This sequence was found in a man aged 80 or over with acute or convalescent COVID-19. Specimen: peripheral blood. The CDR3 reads CASSVDRGGGNEKLFF. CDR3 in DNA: TGTGCCAGCAGTGTGGACAGGGGAGGGGGTAATGAAAAACTGTTTTTT.